This T cell receptor beta chain appears in the sequencing data of a study of cytomegalovirus exposure and HLA in healthy donors. The length of the CDR3 is 17 residues. CDR1 is MGHRA and CDR2 is YSYEKL in the germline V gene. With 0 bases removed from V and 4 bases from J, the gap between germline ends came to 16 bases. With 60 Vbeta and 13 Jbeta primers, the PCR was carried out. Data came from immunoSEQ multiplex PCR; TCRdb stores just in-frame clones and leaves some out. The table includes around 140,000 clones, approximately 73% detected once. The gene calls are TRBV4-1 and TRBJ2-4, with D possibly TRBD1 on 6 matching bases. The TCR was taken from a woman under 30 in good health and CMV-seronegative. The source material was PBMCs. The CDR3 protein is CASSQDVTGGSKNIQYF. In nucleotides, the CDR3 is TGCGCCAGCAGCCAAGATGTGACAGGTGGAAGTAAAAACATTCAGTACTTC.